Listed here are 6 T cell receptor beta chains from one sample, sequenced in a study of beta chain features in type 1 diabetes. Study-level findings and limits: For Type 1 diabetes patients, all four CD4+ subsets carried TCRB CDR3s that were moderately but significantly shorter.

Every bit of the isolated RNA underwent reverse transcription, so sequencing read expressed TCRB transcripts. TCRdb's copy holds only in-frame clones and misses some; the assay was immunoSEQ multiplex PCR. The sample yields fewer than 350,000 clones, 15% seen once. The antigens for these receptors are not known. Source material: naive CD4+ T cells from blood. These receptors all come from a man aged 18 to 30 with type 1 diabetes.

This chain uses TRBV7-9 with TRBJ1-1; D might be TRBD1 (5 bases). From germline, CDR1 is SEHNR and CDR2 FQNEAQ (reference sequence). CDR3 length equals 14 residues. Trimming left V 3 bases short and J 4 bases short, with 12 bases between. This CDR3 reads CASSFTRGSTEAFF. In nucleotides, the CDR3 is TGTGCCAGCAGCTTCACAAGGGGTAGCACTGAAGCTTTCTTT.

This sequence joins TRBV30 and TRBJ2-1; 8 nucleotides align to TRBD2. The junction had 6 bases not matched to a gene; V was cut back by 1 base and J by 7 bases. The CDR3 runs 14 residues. From germline, CDR1 is GTSNPN and CDR2 SVGIG (reference sequence). The CDR3 region has the DNA TGTGCCTGGAGTGAATTAAGCGGGAGTAATGAGCAGTTCTTC. This codes for CAWSELSGSNEQFF.

V gene TRBV5-1 combines with J gene TRBJ2-7; a possible D gene is TRBD2 (5 bases). Trimming stripped 4 bases from V and 0 bases from J, with 11 bases between. The CDR3 runs 14 residues. Germline V lookup: CDR1 SGHRS, CDR2 YFSETQ. CDR3 in DNA: TGCGCCAGCAGCGATCCCGGAGGCTCCTACGAGCAGTACTTC. Amino acid sequence: CASSDPGGSYEQYF. Based on the CDR3 plus reference TRBV5-1 and TRBJ2-7, the full variable domain is KAGVTQTPRYLIKTRGQQVTLSCSPISGHRSVSWYQQTPGQGLQFLFEYFSETQRNKGNFPGRFSGRQFSNSRSEMNVSTLELGDSALYLCASSDPGGSYEQYFGPGTRLTVT.

The V gene is TRBV27, the J gene TRBJ2-1, with D unresolved. The CDR3 has 16 amino acids. Germline values: CDR1 MNHEY, CDR2 SMNVEV (reference sequence). Between the trimmed V and J ends, which lost 5 bases and 0 bases, there was a span of 14 bases. CDR3 protein: CASSPRTRGSYNEQFF. CDR3 in DNA: TGTGCCAGCAGTCCTCGTACTCGCGGCTCCTACAATGAGCAGTTCTTC.

V and J are TRBV28 and TRBJ2-7, with D perhaps TRBD2 (5 bases). CDR1 and CDR2 from the germline V gene are MDHEN and SYDVKM. V lost 7 bases to trimming and J lost 4 bases, with 5 bases between them. There are 10 residues in the CDR3. CDR3 in DNA: TGTGCCAGCAAGCGGTACGAGCAGTACTTC. It specifies CASKRYEQYF. Variable domain in full (rest from reference TRBV28 and TRBJ2-7): DVKVTQSSRYLVKRTGEKVFLECVQDMDHENMFWYRQDPGLGLRLIYFSYDVKMKEKGDIPEGYSVSREKKERFSLILESASTNQTSMYLCASKRYEQYFGPGTRLTVT.

This chain links TRBV10-3 with TRBJ2-7; D might be TRBD2 (6 bases). Germline CDR1 reads ENHRY; CDR2 reads SYGVKD. This CDR3 spans 14 amino acids. Trimming shortened V by 5 bases and J by 0 bases, and 11 bases separated the two germline ends. The CDR3 bases are TGTGCCATCAGTTCCGGACTACCCTCCTACGAGCAGTACTTC. It specifies CAISSGLPSYEQYF.